This entry concerns a single T cell receptor (beta chain). The authors ran a second PCR of about 6 to 11 cycles using a sample-barcoded 5' primer and a J-beta primer mix. TCRdb itself ran the 5' RACE reads through MiXCR, one entry per CDR3 protein. The sample lists about 1.7 million distinct CDR3 sequences, under 30% seen once, with around 7.7% in the top ten. These data are taken from a study of blood T cells in healthy people across ages. Sequencing input: blood. The clonotype originates from a woman aged 25 to 39 in good health.

CDR3 protein: CASSHRWRTGERFF. Here the CDR3 DNA reads TGTGCCAGCAGCCACCGATGGAGAACCGGGGAGCGGTTTTTT. The rearrangement links TRBV21-1 to TRBJ2-2. TRBV21-1 is a known pseudogene. The CDR3 has 14 residues.